This T cell receptor (beta chain) derives from a study of T cell responses to AZD1222 COVID-19 vaccine (dated by TCRdb to the early 2020s). Background on the whole study: A total of around 240 trial participants underwent TCR sequencing, of whom roughly 210 received two doses of AZD1222 and about 26 received two doses of the MenACWY control vaccine. Trial participants were enrolled by age into subgroups of 18-55, 56-69 and 70-plus years, and roughly 150, 30 and 60 TCR-sequenced participants, respectively, were included in these subgroups.

Details on this clone: What this receptor recognizes is not known. Base qualities were left out, and no much larger clone turns up one base away.

In light of the paper, this sample's time point label describes: about 28 days (+/-7) after the second vaccine dose. Because spike-specific TCR depth and breadth did not differ between the two schedules, AZD1222 recipients who got a second dose at roughly 4 weeks were pooled with those who got a second dose at roughly 12 weeks. Vaccinee samples came from UK trials COV001 and COV002, including a single-blind randomized controlled phase 2/3 trial of AZD1222 (ChAdOx1 nCoV-19) in healthy adults. For TCRbeta chain sequencing, PBMC samples from trial participants were taken at day 0 and at day 28 after the second dose. The CDR3 regions of human TCRbeta chains were analyzed by immunosequencing. Regarding the original processing steps: Repertoire TCRs were matched against a reference library of SARS-CoV-2-specific TCRs generated with the MIRA antigen-specificity platform. Breadth was defined as the fraction of unique TCRs that were SARS-CoV-2-associated. Depth was defined as the fraction of total T cells that were SARS-CoV-2-associated. Each spike-specific TCR was assigned to its reactive spike region and to a CD4 or CD8 class using the MIRA data. Log10-transformed breadth and depth values were compared by one-way ANOVA with Sidak's multiple comparisons tests. In TCRdb, the immuneACCESS table is reduced to in-frame sequences with V and J assigned. These tables do not hold every clone; where another copy was compared, an unresolved V gene accounts for under half, and the others remain unexplained. D and trimming come from the DNA, and the V and J calls and clone size come from that table. The sample yields under 200,000 clones; around 90% were counted once. The ten largest make up around 1.3% of the sample.

V is shortened by 2 bases, J by 4 bases, and the region joining them spans 8 bases. The CDR3 measures 13 amino acids from cysteine to phenylalanine. Only the CDR3 DNA is retained, 39 bases long and in frame from the first base. CDR1 and CDR2, per the germline V gene, are MNHEY and SVGEGT. What the authors observed across the whole study: Vaccine-associated CD4 TCRs spanned the whole spike protein, with dominant responses in regions 160-218 and 743-854. The 56-69-year group was small, and its depth increase did not reach significance, likely because of low power. Epitopes outside the regions mutated in the B.1.351 and B.1.1.7 variants were reportedly recognized by nearly half of the unique spike-specific TCRs. Only a handful of AZD1222 recipients were SARS-CoV-2 seropositive at baseline, limiting conclusions about previously exposed vaccinees. Because no samples from the day 14 peak response were available, repertoires could be characterized only after the peak T cell response. Participants were mostly white British, with more females than males. The authors suggested clonal diversity may have been underestimated. After two AZD1222 doses, spike-specific TCR breadth and depth were significantly higher than at day 0 and than in MenACWY recipients.

The source of this sequence is an adult who received the AZD1222 COVID-19 vaccine. The sample consisted of peripheral blood, taken 28 days after the second AZD1222 dose. Here the chain combines TRBV6-2 or TRBV6-3 and TRBJ1-1, with no confidently assigned D gene. The CDR3 region reads CASSYLKGTEAFF. Here is the DNA: TGTGCCAGCAGTTACCTAAAGGGCACTGAAGCTTTCTTT.